This note documents a single T cell receptor beta chain sequence. Its matching antigen is unknown. Method: immunoSEQ multiplex PCR; TCRdb's copy keeps in-frame clones and lacks some. Of about 240,000 clones in the sample, approximately 84% were seen once. The length of the CDR3 is 14 residues. V shed 4 bases, J shed 2 bases, and the junction held 0 bases outside the gene matches. In germline, CDR1 is SGHNT, CDR2 YYREEE (reference sequence). The sample originates from a study of Tregs in tolerant kidney transplant recipients. Study findings and constraints: Tregs expanded with activated donor B cells seemed most donor-specific.

The specimen sequenced was CD4+ T cells from blood. The chain employs TRBV5-4 and TRBJ1-6; 7 bases fit TRBD1. This sequence originates from a human donor in good health. The CDR3 region is CASSQGAYNSPLHF. CDR3 DNA: TGTGCCAGCAGCCAGGGGGCCTATAATTCACCCCTCCACTTT.